This T cell receptor (beta chain) derives from a study of T cell responses to AZD1222 COVID-19 vaccine. Findings and limits, study-wide: Mostly white British, mostly female donors; authors suggested clonal diversity may be underestimated. Baseline seropositives among AZD1222 recipients totaled only 6 or 7.

As to this clone: Antigen unknown.

Sequencing was performed with immunoSEQ multiplex PCR; in TCRdb, only in-frame clones are kept and a portion is missing. Of 100,000 to 150,000 clones in the sample, roughly 87% were seen once. This CDR3 has 19 amino acids. V shed 3 bases and J 1 base; nucleotides not matched to a gene: 11. Germline CDR1 and CDR2: SGHRS and YFSETQ. The sample in question was peripheral blood, obtained on day 0 of AZD1222 vaccination. This sequence was found in an adult in good health. This sequence joins TRBV5-1 and TRBJ1-6, with 9 bases fitting TRBD1. CDR3 DNA: TGCGCCAGCAGCTCCTCCGGGACAGGGTTCGGGTCCTATAATTCACCCCTCCACTTT. Amino acids: CASSSSGTGFGSYNSPLHF.